The clone carrying this TCR beta chain was recorded once. Unmatched junction bases numbered 8, after V lost 5 bases and J lost 8 bases. Germline assignment: CDR1 SGHTA and CDR2 FQGTGA. This CDR3 region has 16 residues. The data were taken from a study of blood T cell repertoires in COVID-19. Generated by immunoSEQ multiplex PCR, the TCRdb table keeps only in-frame clones and is missing some. The data show 250,000 to 350,000 clones, roughly 88% seen once. This clonotype was obtained from a human donor with COVID-19, enrolled during active disease. The donor label of this sample is uncertain. The V gene is TRBV7-3, the J gene TRBJ2-1; 14 bases are a match to TRBD2. Sequenced input: peripheral blood. In DNA, the CDR3 is TGTGCCAGCAGCCTGGGGACTAGCGGGGGCTTTGATGAGCAGTTCTTC. Residues: CASSLGTSGGFDEQFF.